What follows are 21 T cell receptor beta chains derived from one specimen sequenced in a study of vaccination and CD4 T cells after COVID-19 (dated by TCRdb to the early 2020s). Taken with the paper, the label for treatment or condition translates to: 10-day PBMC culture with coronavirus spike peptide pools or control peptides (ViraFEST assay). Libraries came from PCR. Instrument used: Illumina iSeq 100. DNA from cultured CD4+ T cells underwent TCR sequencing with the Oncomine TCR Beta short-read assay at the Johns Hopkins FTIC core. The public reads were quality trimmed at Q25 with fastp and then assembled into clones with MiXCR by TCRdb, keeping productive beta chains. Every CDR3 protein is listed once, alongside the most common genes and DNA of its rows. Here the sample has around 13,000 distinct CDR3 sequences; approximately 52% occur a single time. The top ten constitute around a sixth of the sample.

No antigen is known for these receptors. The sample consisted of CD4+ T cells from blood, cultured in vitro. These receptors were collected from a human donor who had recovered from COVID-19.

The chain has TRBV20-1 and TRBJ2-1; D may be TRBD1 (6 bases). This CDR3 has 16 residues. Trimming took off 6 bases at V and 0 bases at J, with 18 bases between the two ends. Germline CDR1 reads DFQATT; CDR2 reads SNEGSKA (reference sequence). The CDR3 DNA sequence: TGCAGTGCCGAAAATCGAGCGGACAGCTCCTACAATGAGCAGTTCTTC. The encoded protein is CSAENRADSSYNEQFF.

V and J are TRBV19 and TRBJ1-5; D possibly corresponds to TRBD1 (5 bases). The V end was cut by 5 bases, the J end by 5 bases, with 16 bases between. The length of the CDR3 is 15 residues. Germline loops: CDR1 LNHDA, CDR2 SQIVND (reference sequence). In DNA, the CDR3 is TGTGCCAGTAGTCCCCCCGGGGGTCGGCATCAGCCCCAGCATTTT. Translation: CASSPPGGRHQPQHF.

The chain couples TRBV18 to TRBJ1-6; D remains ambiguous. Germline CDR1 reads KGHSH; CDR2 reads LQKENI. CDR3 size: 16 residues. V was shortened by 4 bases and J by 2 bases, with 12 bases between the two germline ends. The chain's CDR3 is CASSQIPGPYNSPLHF. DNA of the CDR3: TGTGCCAGCTCACAAATCCCAGGTCCCTATAATTCACCCCTCCACTTT.

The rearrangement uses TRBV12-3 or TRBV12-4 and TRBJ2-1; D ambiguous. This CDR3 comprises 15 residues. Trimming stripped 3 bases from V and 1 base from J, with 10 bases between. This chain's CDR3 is CASSLTRRSYNEQFF. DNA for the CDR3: TGTGCCAGCAGTTTGACCAGGAGATCCTACAATGAGCAGTTCTTC.

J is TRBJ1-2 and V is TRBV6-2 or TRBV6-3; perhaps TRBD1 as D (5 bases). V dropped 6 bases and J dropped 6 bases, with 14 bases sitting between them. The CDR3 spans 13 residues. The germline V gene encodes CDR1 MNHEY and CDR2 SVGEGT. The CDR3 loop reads CASSRLQGDGYTF. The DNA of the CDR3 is TGTGCCAGCAGCAGACTCCAAGGGGATGGCTACACCTTC.

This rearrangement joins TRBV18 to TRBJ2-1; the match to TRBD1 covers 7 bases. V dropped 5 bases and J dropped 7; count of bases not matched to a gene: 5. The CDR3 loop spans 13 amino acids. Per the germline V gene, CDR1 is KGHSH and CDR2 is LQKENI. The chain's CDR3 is CASSSDRKNEQFF. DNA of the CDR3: TGTGCCAGCTCATCGGACAGGAAAAATGAGCAGTTCTTC. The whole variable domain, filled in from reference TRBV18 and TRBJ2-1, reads NAGVMQNPRHLVRRRGQEARLRCSPMKGHSHVYWYRQLPEEGLKFMVYLQKENIIDESGMPKERFSAEFPKEGPSILRIQQVVRGDSAAYFCASSSDRKNEQFFGPGTRLTVL.

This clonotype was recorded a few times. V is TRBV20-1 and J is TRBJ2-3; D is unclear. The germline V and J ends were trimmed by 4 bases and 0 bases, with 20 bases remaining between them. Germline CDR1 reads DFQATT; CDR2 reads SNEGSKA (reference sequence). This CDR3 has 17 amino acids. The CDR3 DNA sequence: TGCAGTGCTAACCGGCAGACCGGTCGTTTAAGCACAGATACGCAGTATTTT. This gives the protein CSANRQTGRLSTDTQYF.

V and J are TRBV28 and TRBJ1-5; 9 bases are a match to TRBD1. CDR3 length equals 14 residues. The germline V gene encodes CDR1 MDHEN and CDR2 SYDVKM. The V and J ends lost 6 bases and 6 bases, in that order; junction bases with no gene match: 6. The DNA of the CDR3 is TGTGCCAGCAGCCACAGGGGGCAAGGTCAGCCCCAGCATTTT. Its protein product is CASSHRGQGQPQHF.

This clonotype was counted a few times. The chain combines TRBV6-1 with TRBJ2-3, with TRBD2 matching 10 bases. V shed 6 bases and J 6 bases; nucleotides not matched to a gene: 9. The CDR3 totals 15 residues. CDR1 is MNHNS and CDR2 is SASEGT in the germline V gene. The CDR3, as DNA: TGTGCCAGCAGCCTCGCAAGCGGGAGGGTTGATACGCAGTATTTT. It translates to CASSLASGRVDTQYF.

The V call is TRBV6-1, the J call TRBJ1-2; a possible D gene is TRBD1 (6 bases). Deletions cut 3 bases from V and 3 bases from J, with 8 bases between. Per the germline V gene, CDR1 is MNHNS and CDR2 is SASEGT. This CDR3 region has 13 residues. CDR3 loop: CASSEDSDYGYTF. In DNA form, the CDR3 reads TGTGCCAGCAGTGAGGACAGCGACTATGGCTACACCTTC.

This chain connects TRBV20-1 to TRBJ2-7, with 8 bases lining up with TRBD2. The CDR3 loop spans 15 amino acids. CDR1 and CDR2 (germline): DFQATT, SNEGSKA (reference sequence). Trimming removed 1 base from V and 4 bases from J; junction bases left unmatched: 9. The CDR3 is CSARVLERESYEQYF. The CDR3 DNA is TGCAGTGCTAGAGTGTTGGAGCGGGAGTCTTACGAGCAGTACTTC.

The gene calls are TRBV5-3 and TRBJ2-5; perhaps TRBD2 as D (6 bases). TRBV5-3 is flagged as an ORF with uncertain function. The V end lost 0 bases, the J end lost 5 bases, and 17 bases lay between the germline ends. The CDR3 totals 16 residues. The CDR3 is CARSLAREVPRETQYF. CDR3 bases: TGTGCCAGAAGCTTGGCAAGGGAGGTCCCCCGGGAGACCCAGTACTTC.

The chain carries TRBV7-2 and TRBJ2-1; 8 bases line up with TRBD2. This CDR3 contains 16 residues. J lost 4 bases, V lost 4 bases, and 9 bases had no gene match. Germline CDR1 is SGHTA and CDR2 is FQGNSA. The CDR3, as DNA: TGTGCCAGCAGCTCCCGGTGGATAGCGGGATACAATGAGCAGTTCTTC. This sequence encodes CASSSRWIAGYNEQFF.

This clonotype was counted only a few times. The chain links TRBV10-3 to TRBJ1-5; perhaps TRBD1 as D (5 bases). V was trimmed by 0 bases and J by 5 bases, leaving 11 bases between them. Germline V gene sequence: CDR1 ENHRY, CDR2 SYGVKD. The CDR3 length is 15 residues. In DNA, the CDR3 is TGTGCCATCAGTGAGTCTAGGGGACGCGATCAGCCCCAGCATTTT. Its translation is CAISESRGRDQPQHF.

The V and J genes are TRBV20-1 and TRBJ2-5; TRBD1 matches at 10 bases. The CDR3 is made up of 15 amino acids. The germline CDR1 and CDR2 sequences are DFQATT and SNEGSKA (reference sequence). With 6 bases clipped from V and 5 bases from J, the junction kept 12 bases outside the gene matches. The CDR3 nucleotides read TGCAGTGCAGCCGGGACAGGGGTGGTCGGTGAGACCCAGTACTTC. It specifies CSAAGTGVVGETQYF.

CDR3 protein: CASSPRPTDTQYF. The CDR3 nucleotides are TGTGCCAGCAGCCCCCGACCCACAGATACGCAGTATTTT. The chain has TRBV11-2 and TRBJ2-3; D gene ambiguous. Germline CDR1 SGHAT, CDR2 FQNNGV. The CDR3 spans 13 residues. V gave up 5 bases and J gave up 2 bases, with 8 bases separating them.

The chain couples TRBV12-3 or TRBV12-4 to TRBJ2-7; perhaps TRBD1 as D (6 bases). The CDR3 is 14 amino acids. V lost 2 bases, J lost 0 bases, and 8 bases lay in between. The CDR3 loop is CASSLRTDSYEQYF. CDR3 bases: TGTGCCAGCAGTTTAAGGACAGACTCCTACGAGCAGTACTTC.

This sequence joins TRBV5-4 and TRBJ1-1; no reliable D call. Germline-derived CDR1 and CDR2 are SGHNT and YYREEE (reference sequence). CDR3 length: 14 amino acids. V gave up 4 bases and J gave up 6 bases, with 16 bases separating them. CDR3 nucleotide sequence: TGTGCCAGCAGCCCGAGGTCCGGGTTGGCTGAAGCTTTCTTT. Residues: CASSPRSGLAEAFF.

For the CDR3, the DNA is TGTGCCAGTAGTACCGGGTGGACAGATAGCTCTGGGGCCAACGTCCTGACTTTC. Translating it yields CASSTGWTDSSGANVLTF. The chain carries TRBV19 and TRBJ2-6; D perhaps matches TRBD1 (6 bases). CDR1 and CDR2 from the germline V gene are LNHDA and SQIVND (reference sequence). The CDR3 runs 18 residues. V was cut by 4 bases and J by 0 bases, with 16 bases left in between.

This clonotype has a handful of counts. In DNA, the CDR3 is TGCGCCAGCAGCCCGGGGGGGCAAGAGACCCAGTACTTC. As protein: CASSPGGQETQYF. The chain links TRBV5-1 to TRBJ2-5, with 8 bases that match TRBD2. The V gene's germline CDR1 is SGHRS and CDR2 YFSETQ. CDR3 size: 13 residues. V lost 4 bases and J lost 2; bases outside the gene matches: 1.

The CDR3 protein is CASSGGVPQETQYF. The CDR3 nucleotides read TGTGCCAGCAGTGGGGGGGTTCCGCAAGAGACCCAGTACTTC. V is TRBV25-1 and J is TRBJ2-5; possibly TRBD2 for D (6 bases). Looked up from germline, CDR1 is MGHDK and CDR2 is SYGVNS. CDR3 length equals 14 residues. The germline V and J ends were trimmed by 4 bases and 2 bases, with 11 bases remaining between them.